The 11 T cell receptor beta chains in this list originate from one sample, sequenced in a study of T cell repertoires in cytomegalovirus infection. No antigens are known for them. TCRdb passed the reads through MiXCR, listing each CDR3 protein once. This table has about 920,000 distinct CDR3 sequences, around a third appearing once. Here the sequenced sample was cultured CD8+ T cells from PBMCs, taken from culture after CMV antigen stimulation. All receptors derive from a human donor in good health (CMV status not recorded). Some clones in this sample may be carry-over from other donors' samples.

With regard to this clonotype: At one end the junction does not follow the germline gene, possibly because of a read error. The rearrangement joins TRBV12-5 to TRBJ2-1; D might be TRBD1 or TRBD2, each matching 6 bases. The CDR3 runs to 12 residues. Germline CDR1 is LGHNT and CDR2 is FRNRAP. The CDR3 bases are TGTCCTAGTGGTTGGGGGGCTGGTGAGCAGTTCTTC. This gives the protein CPSGWGAGEQFF.

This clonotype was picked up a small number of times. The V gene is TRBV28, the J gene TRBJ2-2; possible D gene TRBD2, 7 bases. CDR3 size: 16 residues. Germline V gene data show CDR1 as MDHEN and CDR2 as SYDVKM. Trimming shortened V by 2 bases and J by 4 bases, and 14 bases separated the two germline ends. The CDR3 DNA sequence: TGTGCCAGCAGTTTAAAGAGGGGGAGGGGCACCGGGGAGCTGTTTTTT. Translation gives CASSLKRGRGTGELFF.

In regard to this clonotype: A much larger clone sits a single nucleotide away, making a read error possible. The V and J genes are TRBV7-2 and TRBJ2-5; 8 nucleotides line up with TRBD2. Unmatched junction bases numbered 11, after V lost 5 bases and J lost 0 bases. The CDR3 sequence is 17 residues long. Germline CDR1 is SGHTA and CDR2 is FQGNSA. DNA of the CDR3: TGTGCCAGCAGCACCCCTTGGACTAGCAGTTACCAAGAGACCCAGTACTTC. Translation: CASSTPWTSSYQETQYF.

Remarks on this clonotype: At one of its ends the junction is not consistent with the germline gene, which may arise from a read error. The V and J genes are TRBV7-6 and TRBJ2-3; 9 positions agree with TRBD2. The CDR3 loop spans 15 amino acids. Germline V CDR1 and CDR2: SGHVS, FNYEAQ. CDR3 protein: CVSSLDGLATDTQYF. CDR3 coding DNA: TGTGTCAGCAGCTTAGATGGACTAGCGACAGATACGCAGTATTTT.

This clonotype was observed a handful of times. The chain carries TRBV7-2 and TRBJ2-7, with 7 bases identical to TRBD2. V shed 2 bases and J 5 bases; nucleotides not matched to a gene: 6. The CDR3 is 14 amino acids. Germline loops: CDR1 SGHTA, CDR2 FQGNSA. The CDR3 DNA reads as TGTGCCAGCAGCTTACGGGGGGAGTTCCACGAGCAGTACTTC. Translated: CASSLRGEFHEQYF.

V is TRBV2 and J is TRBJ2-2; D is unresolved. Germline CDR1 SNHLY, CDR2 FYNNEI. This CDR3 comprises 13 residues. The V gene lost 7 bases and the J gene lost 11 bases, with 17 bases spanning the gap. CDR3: CASKGSPGSELFF. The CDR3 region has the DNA TGTGCCAGCAAAGGAAGCCCGGGTTCTGAGCTGTTTTTT.

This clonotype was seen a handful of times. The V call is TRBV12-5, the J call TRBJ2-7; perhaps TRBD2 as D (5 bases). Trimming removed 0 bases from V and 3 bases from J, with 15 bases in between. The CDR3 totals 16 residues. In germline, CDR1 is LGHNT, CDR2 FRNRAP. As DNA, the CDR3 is TGTGCTAGTGGTTTGGTACGGAGAGAGGGAGACTACGAGCAGTACGTC. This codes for CASGLVRREGDYEQYV.

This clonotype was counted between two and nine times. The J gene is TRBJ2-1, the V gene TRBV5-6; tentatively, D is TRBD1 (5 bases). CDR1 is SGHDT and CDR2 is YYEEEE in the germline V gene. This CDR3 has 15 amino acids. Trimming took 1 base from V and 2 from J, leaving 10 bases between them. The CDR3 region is CASSLPGWAYNEQFF. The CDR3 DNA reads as TGTGCCAGCAGCTTGCCAGGGTGGGCCTACAATGAGCAGTTCTTC.

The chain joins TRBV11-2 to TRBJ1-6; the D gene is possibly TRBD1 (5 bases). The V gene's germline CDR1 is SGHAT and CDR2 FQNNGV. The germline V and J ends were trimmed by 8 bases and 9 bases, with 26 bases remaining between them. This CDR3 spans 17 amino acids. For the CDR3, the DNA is TGTGCCAGCGTCAACTTGTTGGGGGGGGACGTCGGTTCACCCCTCCACTTT. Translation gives CASVNLLGGDVGSPLHF.

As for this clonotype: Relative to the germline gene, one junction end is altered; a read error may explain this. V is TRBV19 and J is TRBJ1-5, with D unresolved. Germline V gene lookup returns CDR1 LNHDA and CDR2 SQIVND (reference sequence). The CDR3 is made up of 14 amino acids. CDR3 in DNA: TGTGTCAGTAGGGCTGGGTTAGGAAATCAGCCCCAGCATTTT. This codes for CVSRAGLGNQPQHF.

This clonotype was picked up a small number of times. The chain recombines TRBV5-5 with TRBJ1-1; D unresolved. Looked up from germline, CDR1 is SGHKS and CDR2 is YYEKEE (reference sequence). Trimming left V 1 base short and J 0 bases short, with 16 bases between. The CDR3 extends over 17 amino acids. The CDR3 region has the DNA TGTGCCAGCAGCTTGATGGTTCAGTTCACTATGAACACTGAAGCTTTCTTT. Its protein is CASSLMVQFTMNTEAFF. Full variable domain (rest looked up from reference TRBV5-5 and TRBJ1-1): DAGVTQSPTHLIKTRGQQVTLRCSPISGHKSVSWYQQVLGQGPQFIFQYYEKEERGRGNFPDRFSARQFPNYSSELNVNALLLGDSALYLCASSLMVQFTMNTEAFFGQGTRLTVV.